Here is one T cell receptor beta chain with its context. The entry originates in a study of blood T cell repertoires in COVID-19. As handled by the study authors: The authors estimated nucleated cell counts from reference gene primer amplification. Profiled with immunoSEQ multiplex PCR; TCRdb holds only in-frame clones, not every one. V and J calls and clone size are those listed in that table; D and trimming were worked out from the DNA. The data show some 220,000 clones, about 82% seen once. The CDR3 sequence is 13 residues long. CDR1 and CDR2 (germline): LNHDA, SQIVND (reference sequence). Trimming removed 4 bases at V and 9 bases at J, with 10 bases between.

Material: peripheral blood. This clonotype was sampled from a woman in her 70s with COVID-19, enrolled during active disease. The chain uses TRBV19 and TRBJ1-6; D is unclear. CDR3 in amino acids: CASSKGVGSPLHF. The CDR3 DNA follows: TGTGCCAGTAGTAAAGGAGTCGGTTCACCCCTCCACTTT.